A selection of T cell receptor beta chains follows, all from one sample in a study of cytomegalovirus exposure and HLA in healthy donors. TCRdb keeps only in-frame clones here, not all; method: immunoSEQ multiplex PCR. The sample yields over 75,000 clones, around four fifths seen once. The material sequenced was PBMCs. These receptor sequences come from a woman aged 60-70 years in good health and CMV-seronegative. The CDR3 runs from the conserved cysteine through the conserved F or W.

CDR3aa: CASSWTKGAEAFF
v_gene: TRBV5-1

CDR3aa: CASSFNPGTPVYGYTF
v_gene: TRBV5-4

CDR3aa: CASSALAGDHRETQYF
v_gene: TRBV7-8

CDR3aa: CASARDTYEQYF
v_gene: TRBV2

CDR3aa: CASKPSGGETQYF
v_gene: TRBV19

CDR3aa: CASSSGVWANTEAFF
v_gene: TRBV7-9

CDR3aa: CASSQDLTGGPNTEAFF
v_gene: TRBV4-3

CDR3aa: CASSYDMLVNSPLHF
v_gene: TRBV6-5

CDR3aa: CASSFRGDIQETQYF
v_gene: TRBV5-5

CDR3aa: CASSPLSSSGGNPTDTQYF
v_gene: TRBV18

CDR3aa: CASREPGQGYTEAFF
v_gene: TRBV5-8

CDR3aa: CASSPDRASGNTIYF
v_gene: TRBV7-6

CDR3aa: CASSFGQGSYNEQFF
v_gene: TRBV6-5

CDR3aa: CASRVAGSWDYNEQFF
v_gene: TRBV5-6

CDR3aa: CASSSPRNNWARQYF
v_gene: TRBV28

CDR3aa: CASSPDRAYTEAFF
v_gene: TRBV5-6

CDR3aa: CASTPILAADTQYF
v_gene: TRBV7-9

CDR3aa: CASSDTDRRGNQETQYF
v_gene: TRBV6-4

CDR3aa: CATSREGGYTEAFF
v_gene: TRBV15

CDR3aa: CASSQDRRQGGDTIYF
v_gene: TRBV4-2

CDR3aa: CASSPRRGANYGYTF
v_gene: TRBV7-2

CDR3aa: CAWSDGTLYQETQYF
v_gene: TRBV30

CDR3aa: CASSLTSGKNEQFF
v_gene: TRBV7-2

CDR3aa: CASSEKSGQGWVYGYTF
v_gene: TRBV2